The entry below gives a single T cell receptor beta chain sequence along with its context. Its antigen is not known. This sample is drawn from a study of tumor-infiltrating lymphocytes in localized non-small cell lung cancer. V dropped 8 bases and J dropped 3; count of bases not matched to a gene: 7. Germline V gene data show CDR1 as SNHLY and CDR2 as FYNNEI. CDR3 length: 15 amino acids. Measured with immunoSEQ multiplex PCR; TCRdb has only the in-frame clones, and not every one. The table lists under 35,000 clones, approximately 83% of them singletons. Study observations and caveats: Compared with uninvolved lung, tumors showed higher T cell infiltration by TCRbeta sequencing. Different pieces of the same tissue went to different assays, confounding technical variation with intratumor heterogeneity. Not all patients were TCR sequenced, owing to tissue quantity.

The chain carries TRBV2 and TRBJ2-2, with TRBD2 matching 9 bases. This receptor was obtained from a human donor with non-small cell lung cancer. The sample comprised lung tumor tissue. The CDR3 sequence: CASGRGGLDTGELFF. CDR3 DNA: TGTGCCAGCGGGCGGGGGGGCCTGGACACCGGGGAGCTGTTTTTT.